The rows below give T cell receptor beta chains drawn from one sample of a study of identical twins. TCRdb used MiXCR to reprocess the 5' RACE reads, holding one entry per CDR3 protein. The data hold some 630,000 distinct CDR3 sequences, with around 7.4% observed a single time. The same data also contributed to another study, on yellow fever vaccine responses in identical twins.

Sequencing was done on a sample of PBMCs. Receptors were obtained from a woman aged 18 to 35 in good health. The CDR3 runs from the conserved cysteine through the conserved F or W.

CDR3 protein: CASSTSGAYEQYF
J gene: TRBJ2-7
V gene: TRBV6-6

CDR3 protein: CASSAGTDDGELFF
J gene: TRBJ2-2
V gene: TRBV18

CDR3 protein: CSVDGAPTLSADTQYF
J gene: TRBJ2-3
V gene: TRBV29-1

CDR3 protein: CASRTNSGAGPNTGELFF
J gene: TRBJ2-2
V gene: TRBV12-3/TRBV12-4

CDR3 protein: CSACRVGVAKNIQYF
J gene: TRBJ2-4
V gene: TRBV20-1

CDR3 protein: CASSLGTGEFETQYF
J gene: TRBJ2-5
V gene: TRBV27

CDR3 protein: CSAPKGGFEQFF
J gene: TRBJ2-1
V gene: TRBV20-1

CDR3 protein: CASRTQNTEAFF
J gene: TRBJ1-1
V gene: TRBV27

CDR3 protein: CASSLVASGGPYNEQFF
J gene: TRBJ2-1
V gene: TRBV7-6

CDR3 protein: CATRGQGRASTDTQYF
J gene: TRBJ2-3
V gene: TRBV15

CDR3 protein: CSARDARTSVTDTQYF
J gene: TRBJ2-3
V gene: TRBV20-1

CDR3 protein: CASSDPRDPAYEQYF
J gene: TRBJ2-7
V gene: TRBV6-1

CDR3 protein: CASSYSGTGNSPLHF
J gene: TRBJ1-6
V gene: TRBV5-1

CDR3 protein: CSAVRTGDQYEQYF
J gene: TRBJ2-7
V gene: TRBV29-1

CDR3 protein: CASTRGDNSPLHF
J gene: TRBJ1-6
V gene: TRBV4-1

CDR3 protein: CASSWTGGIGELFF
J gene: TRBJ2-2
V gene: TRBV2

CDR3 protein: CASSSSTPDTQYF
J gene: TRBJ2-3
V gene: TRBV12-3/TRBV12-4

CDR3 protein: CASSFARGNEKLFF
J gene: TRBJ1-4
V gene: TRBV12-3/TRBV12-4

CDR3 protein: CASSQDRDSEAFF
J gene: TRBJ1-1
V gene: TRBV18

CDR3 protein: CASTRQRTPGQGETQYF
J gene: TRBJ2-5
V gene: TRBV5-6

CDR3 protein: CASSGKQGNSNQPQHF
J gene: TRBJ1-5
V gene: TRBV5-1

CDR3 protein: CASSLAGTGDGYTF
J gene: TRBJ1-2
V gene: TRBV5-1

CDR3 protein: CASSLEGHRSYEQYF
J gene: TRBJ2-7
V gene: TRBV5-1

CDR3 protein: CASSLDRAPYNEQFF
J gene: TRBJ2-1
V gene: TRBV6-1

CDR3 protein: CASSYGISYEQYF
J gene: TRBJ2-7
V gene: TRBV6-2/TRBV6-3

CDR3 protein: CASSQGTSGSQTQYF
J gene: TRBJ2-5
V gene: TRBV3-1

CDR3 protein: CASSLGPQTGELFF
J gene: TRBJ2-2
V gene: TRBV11-2

CDR3 protein: CASSRTPVYGYTF
J gene: TRBJ1-2
V gene: TRBV6-1

CDR3 protein: CASSLRGDQSNEQFF
J gene: TRBJ2-1
V gene: TRBV5-1

CDR3 protein: CASRRYRGSGPRYEQFF
J gene: TRBJ2-1
V gene: TRBV3-1

CDR3 protein: CASSTGGRNQPQHF
J gene: TRBJ1-5
V gene: TRBV12-3/TRBV12-4

CDR3 protein: CASSRQGAGYNEQFF
J gene: TRBJ2-1
V gene: TRBV12-3/TRBV12-4

CDR3 protein: CASSTMRGPQETQYF
J gene: TRBJ2-5
V gene: TRBV7-2

CDR3 protein: CSARDRDRGNTIYF
J gene: TRBJ1-3
V gene: TRBV20-1

CDR3 protein: CASSLMEQETQYF
J gene: TRBJ2-5
V gene: TRBV28

CDR3 protein: CASSPEFRYEQYF
J gene: TRBJ2-7
V gene: TRBV18

CDR3 protein: CASRPQGVVTEAFF
J gene: TRBJ1-1
V gene: TRBV12-3/TRBV12-4

CDR3 protein: CSVGGADTQYF
J gene: TRBJ2-3
V gene: TRBV29-1

CDR3 protein: CASSSGLAGFTDTQYF
J gene: TRBJ2-3
V gene: TRBV5-1

CDR3 protein: CASSLGLAGVNTGELFF
J gene: TRBJ2-2
V gene: TRBV7-6

CDR3 protein: CASSTSRNNQPQHF
J gene: TRBJ1-5
V gene: TRBV6-5

CDR3 protein: CASSSRTDTQYF
J gene: TRBJ2-3
V gene: TRBV27

CDR3 protein: CASSQRVTTNEKLFF
J gene: TRBJ1-4
V gene: TRBV6-1